A selection of T cell receptor beta chains follows, all from one sample in a study of tumor-infiltrating lymphocytes in primary liver carcinoma. TCRdb itself ran the multiplex PCR reads through MiXCR, one entry per CDR3 protein. Of fewer than 350,000 distinct CDR3 sequences listed, about 60% are singletons. The sample comprised peripheral blood. The receptors were gathered from a man between 35 and 55 years old with primary liver carcinoma and hepatitis B virus infection. The conserved cysteine and the conserved F or W are not part of the CDR3 here.

j_call v_call cdr3_aa
TRBJ2-7 TRBV7-9 ASSRYLGQDYEQY
TRBJ1-1 TRBV4-3 ASSQLTTGQLTEAF
TRBJ2-7 TRBV11-1 ACSPPPGYYEQY
TRBJ2-1 TRBV6-1 ASLGHNEQF
TRBJ1-2 TRBV4-3 ASSQVGQGNYGYT
TRBJ2-2 TRBV13 ASSSPSDTGELF
TRBJ2-5 TRBV7-9 ASSLGRDDRSQETQY
TRBJ2-7 TRBV29-1 SVAGTPPYGHY
TRBJ2-1 TRBV28 ASSRVGGLAGDKRLYEQF
TRBJ2-1 TRBV30 AWSPVSSYNEQF
TRBJ1-5 TRBV28 ASSFEDTFNQPQH
TRBJ1-4 TRBV4-1 ASSSTGTEKLF
TRBJ2-2 TRBV28 ASSLWAYTGELF
TRBJ1-1 TRBV12-5 ASGLRGTEAF
TRBJ1-5 TRBV30 AWSVQPSGGQPQH
TRBJ1-5 TRBV7-9 ASSRRGDIGNQPQH
TRBJ2-1 TRBV11-1 ASSVRETTYNEQF
TRBJ1-1 TRBV6-5 ASSYVTPRGTRKSGTEAF
TRBJ2-3 TRBV6-2/TRBV6-3 TSSYDPSGITDMQY
TRBJ2-5 TRBV30 VWNAGSYLETQY
TRBJ2-5 TRBV7-9 ASSLKGRETQY
TRBJ2-5 TRBV29-1 SLEAQHAETQY
TRBJ2-5 TRBV5-4 ASSLGGSETQH
TRBJ1-1 TRBV5-1 ASSPEYLEYGF
TRBJ2-3 TRBV2 ASSGYETQY
TRBJ2-2 TRBV5-5 ASRGLAGADTGELF
NA TRBV30 AWRAPGGNQPQY
TRBJ2-3 TRBV2 ASTGRFGTDTQY
TRBJ2-1 TRBV11-1 ASSLWTSGSRRGSEQF
TRBJ2-2 TRBV24-1 TTSDPTGQGTGELF
TRBJ1-1 TRBV7-9 VSRQSQGNTEAF
TRBJ2-1 TRBV10-2 ASSEQRGGRAGQF
TRBJ1-1 TRBV5-1 ASSLEGTSMNTEAF
TRBJ2-5 TRBV12-5 ANGLTPLGGTQY
TRBJ2-3 TRBV4-3 ASSQDARSDTQY
TRBJ2-1 TRBV6-1 DSRRLAGADEQF
TRBJ2-2 TRBV28 VSSPRTESTGELF
TRBJ2-1 TRBV4-1 ASRQDNLRGNEQF
TRBJ2-3 TRBV11-2 TSSLSPSGLNTDTQY
TRBJ2-1 TRBV6-1 ASRGRGGNEQF
TRBJ1-1 TRBV29-1 SAGTGLMNTEAF
TRBJ1-1 TRBV6-2/TRBV6-3 ANGGFTEAI